These 8 T cell receptor beta chains were sequenced from one sample in a study of OX40 agonist ivuxolimab in advanced cancers. The table came from immunoSEQ multiplex PCR; TCRdb's copy has only in-frame clones and leaves some out. Found here are about 15,000 clones, about four fifths of them singletons; the top ten hold about 45%. The source was CD4+ or CD8+ T cells sorted from blood, collected in a trial of the OX40 agonist ivuxolimab. The receptor source for this set is an adult with an advanced solid tumor such as melanoma, head and neck, liver or kidney cancer.

The chain combines TRBV4-3 with TRBJ2-6; D call uncertain. The V end was cut by 3 bases, the J end by 1 base, with 13 bases between. The CDR3 extends over 17 amino acids. CDR1 is LGHNA, CDR2 YSLEER, per germline. This CDR3 is CASSHLASVSGANVLTF. The DNA for the CDR3 is TGCGCCAGCAGCCACCTCGCCTCGGTGTCTGGGGCCAACGTCCTGACTTTC.

V usage is TRBV19 and J usage is TRBJ1-3, with D tentatively TRBD1 (6 bases). CDR1 is LNHDA, CDR2 SQIVND, per germline (reference sequence). CDR3 length: 12 residues. The ends were cut back, 11 bases at V and 5 bases at J, with 13 bases in the middle. The DNA for the CDR3 is TGTGCCGCCCAAAGGGGGAGAAACACCATATATTTT. Its translation is CAAQRGRNTIYF.

In its sample, this clone was seen a few times. V gene TRBV6-1 combines with J gene TRBJ1-1, with D possibly TRBD1 on 6 matching bases. Germline V gene lookup returns CDR1 MNHNS and CDR2 SASEGT. Trimming left V 10 bases short and J 1 base short, with 13 bases between. The CDR3 spans 13 residues. Here the CDR3 DNA reads TGTGCCAATCAGGGGCATACGAACACTGAAGCTTTCTTT. Its translation is CANQGHTNTEAFF.

The chain is built from TRBV7-9 and TRBJ2-7; D not certain. The CDR3 is made up of 14 amino acids. Germline assignment: CDR1 SEHNR and CDR2 FQNEAQ (reference sequence). The V gene lost 4 bases and the J gene lost 4 bases, with 14 bases spanning the gap. CDR3 residues: CASSSQISSYEQYF. The CDR3 region has the DNA TGTGCCAGCAGCTCTCAAATTTCATCTTACGAGCAGTACTTC.

The gene calls are TRBV27 and TRBJ2-7, with D hard to call. The germline CDR1 and CDR2 sequences are MNHEY and SMNVEV (reference sequence). This CDR3 region has 14 residues. Trimming removed 3 bases from V and 5 bases from J, with 14 bases in between. CDR3 in amino acids: CASSLYGPVNEQYF. In nucleotides, the CDR3 is TGTGCCAGCAGTTTGTACGGACCGGTAAACGAGCAGTACTTC.

This clone occurred a few times. The CDR3 reads CASKIAGSPLHF. The CDR3 DNA reads TGTGCCAGTAAAATCGCTGGATCACCCCTCCACTTT. The chain is built from TRBV19 and TRBJ1-6; D remains unclear. In germline, CDR1 is LNHDA, CDR2 SQIVND (reference sequence). V shed 7 bases and J shed 10 bases, with 11 bases lying between them. This CDR3 spans 12 amino acids.

V is TRBV5-6 and J is TRBJ2-7; 8 bases align to TRBD1. Unmatched junction bases numbered 5, after V lost 2 bases and J lost 7 bases. The germline V gene has CDR1 SGHDT and CDR2 YYEEEE. There are 13 residues in the CDR3. As DNA, the CDR3 is TGTGCCAGCAGCTTCTGGACAGGGCGGGAGCAGTACTTC. Translating it yields CASSFWTGREQYF.

The rearrangement links TRBV28 to TRBJ2-7, with D perhaps matching TRBD1 (6 bases). The germline V and J ends were trimmed by 2 bases and 6 bases, with 20 bases remaining between them. The CDR3 covers 16 residues. Germline V gene lookup returns CDR1 MDHEN and CDR2 SYDVKM. The CDR3 is CASSLDETEGGTEQYF. CDR3 coding DNA: TGTGCCAGCAGTTTAGATGAGACAGAAGGGGGAACCGAGCAGTACTTC.